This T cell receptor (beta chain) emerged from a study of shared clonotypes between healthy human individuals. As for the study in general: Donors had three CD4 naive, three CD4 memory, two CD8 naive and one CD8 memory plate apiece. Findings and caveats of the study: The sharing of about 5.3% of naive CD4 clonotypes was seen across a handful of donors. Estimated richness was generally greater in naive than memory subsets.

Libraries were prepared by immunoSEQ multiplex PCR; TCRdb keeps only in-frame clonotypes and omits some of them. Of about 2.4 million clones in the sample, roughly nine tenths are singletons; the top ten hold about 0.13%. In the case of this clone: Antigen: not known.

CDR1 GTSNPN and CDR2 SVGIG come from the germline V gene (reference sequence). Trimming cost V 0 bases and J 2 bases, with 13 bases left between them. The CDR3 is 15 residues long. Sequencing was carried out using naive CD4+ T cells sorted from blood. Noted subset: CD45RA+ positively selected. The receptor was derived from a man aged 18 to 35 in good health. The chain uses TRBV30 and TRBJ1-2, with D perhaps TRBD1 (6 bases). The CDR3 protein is CAWSVQRGRNYGYTF. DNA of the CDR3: TGTGCCTGGAGTGTACAGAGGGGGAGAAACTATGGCTACACCTTC.